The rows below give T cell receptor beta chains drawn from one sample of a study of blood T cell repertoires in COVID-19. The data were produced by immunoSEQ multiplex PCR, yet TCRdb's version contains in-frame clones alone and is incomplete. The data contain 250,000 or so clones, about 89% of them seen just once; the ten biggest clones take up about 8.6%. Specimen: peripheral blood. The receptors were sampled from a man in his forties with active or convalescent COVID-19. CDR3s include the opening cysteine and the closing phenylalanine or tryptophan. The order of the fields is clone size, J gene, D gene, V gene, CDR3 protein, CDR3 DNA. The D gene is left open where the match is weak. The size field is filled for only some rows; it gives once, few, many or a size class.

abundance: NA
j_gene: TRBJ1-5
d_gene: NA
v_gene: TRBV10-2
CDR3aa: CASSVNSNQPQHF
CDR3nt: TGCGCCAGCTCCGTAAATAGCAATCAGCCCCAGCATTTT

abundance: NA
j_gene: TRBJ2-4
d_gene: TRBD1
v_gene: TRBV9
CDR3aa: CASSRGGQENIQYF
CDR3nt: TGTGCCAGCAGCAGAGGGGGACAGGAAAACATTCAGTACTTC

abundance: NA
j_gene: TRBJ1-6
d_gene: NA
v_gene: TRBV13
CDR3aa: CASSATDFGNSPLHF
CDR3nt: TGTGCCAGCAGCGCGACAGACTTCGGTAATTCACCCCTCCACTTT

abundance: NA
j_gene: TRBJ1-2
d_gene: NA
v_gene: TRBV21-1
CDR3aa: CASSNPWGQGAGYTF
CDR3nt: NA

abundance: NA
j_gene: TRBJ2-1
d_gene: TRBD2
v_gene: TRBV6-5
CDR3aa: CASVIAGGPRNEQFF
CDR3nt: TGTGCCAGCGTAATAGCGGGAGGGCCAAGGAATGAGCAGTTCTTC

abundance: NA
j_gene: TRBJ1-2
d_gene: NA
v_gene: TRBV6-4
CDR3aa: CASSETGRGYGYTF
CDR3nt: TGTGCCAGCAGTGAGACAGGCCGGGGCTATGGCTACACCTTC

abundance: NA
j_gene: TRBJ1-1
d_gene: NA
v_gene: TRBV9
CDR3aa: CASSVVGTMMNTEAFF
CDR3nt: TGTGCCAGCAGCGTAGTTGGGACAATGATGAACACTGAAGCTTTCTTT

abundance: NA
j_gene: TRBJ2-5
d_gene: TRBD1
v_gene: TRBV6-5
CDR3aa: CASSYSGQQETQYF
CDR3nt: TGTGCCAGCAGTTACTCGGGACAGCAAGAGACCCAGTACTTC

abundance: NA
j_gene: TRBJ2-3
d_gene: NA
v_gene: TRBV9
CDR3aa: CASSAGGRVF
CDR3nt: TGTGCCAGCAGCGCTGGAGGGCGGGTATTT

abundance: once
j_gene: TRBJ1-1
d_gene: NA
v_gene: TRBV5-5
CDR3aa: CASSFGLNTEAFF
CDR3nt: TGTGCCAGCAGCTTCGGGTTGAACACTGAAGCTTTCTTT

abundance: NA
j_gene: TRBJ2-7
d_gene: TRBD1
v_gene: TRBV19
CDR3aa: CASSPGQGIAYEQYF
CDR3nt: TGTGCCAGTAGTCCCGGACAGGGGATAGCCTACGAGCAGTACTTC

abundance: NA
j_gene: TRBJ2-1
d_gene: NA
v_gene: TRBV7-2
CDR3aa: CASSSLRGGGQFF
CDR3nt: TGTGCCAGCAGCTCACTACGGGGAGGGGGGCAGTTCTTC

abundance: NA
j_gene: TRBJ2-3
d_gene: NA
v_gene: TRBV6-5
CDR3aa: CASSYAQGRGGTQYF
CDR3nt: TGTGCCAGCAGTTATGCGCAGGGACGGGGAGGTACGCAGTATTTT

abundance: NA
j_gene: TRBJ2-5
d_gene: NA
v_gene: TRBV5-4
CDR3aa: CASRSGQTAGTQYF
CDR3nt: TGTGCCAGCAGGTCGGGTCAGACTGCGGGGACCCAGTACTTC

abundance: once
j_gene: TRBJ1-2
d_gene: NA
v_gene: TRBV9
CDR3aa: CASSVGGGSYGYTF
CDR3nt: TGTGCCAGCAGCGTAGGGGGAGGTAGCTATGGCTACACCTTC

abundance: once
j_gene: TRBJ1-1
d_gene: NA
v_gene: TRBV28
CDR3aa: CASSNGASTEAFF
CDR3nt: TGTGCCAGCAGTAATGGAGCTTCCACTGAAGCTTTCTTT

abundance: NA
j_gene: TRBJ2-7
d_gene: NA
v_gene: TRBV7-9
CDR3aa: CASSPVNGRGEQYF
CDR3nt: TGTGCCAGCAGTCCAGTTAACGGGCGGGGAGAGCAGTACTTC

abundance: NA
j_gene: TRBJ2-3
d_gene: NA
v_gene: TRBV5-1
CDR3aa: CASSLGGASTDTQYF
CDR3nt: TGCGCCAGCAGCTTGGGCGGTGCTAGCACAGATACGCAGTATTTT

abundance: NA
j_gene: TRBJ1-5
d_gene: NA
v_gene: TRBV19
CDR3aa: CASSQLSLGASNQPQHF
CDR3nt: TGTGCCAGTAGTCAACTTTCGTTGGGGGCTAGCAATCAGCCCCAGCATTTT

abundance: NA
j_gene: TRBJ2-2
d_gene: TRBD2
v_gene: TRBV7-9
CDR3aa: CASSPISGANTGELFF
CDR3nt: TGTGCCAGCAGCCCTATTAGCGGGGCGAACACCGGGGAGCTGTTTTTT

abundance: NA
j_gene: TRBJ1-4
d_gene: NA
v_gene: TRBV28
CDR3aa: CASSPLGQRSGHEKLFF
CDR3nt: TGTGCCAGCAGTCCCCTCGGGCAAAGATCAGGGCACGAAAAACTGTTTTTT

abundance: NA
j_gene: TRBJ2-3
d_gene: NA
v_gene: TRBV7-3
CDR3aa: CASSLAGSTDTQYF
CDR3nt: TGTGCCAGCAGCTTAGCGGGGAGCACAGATACGCAGTATTTT

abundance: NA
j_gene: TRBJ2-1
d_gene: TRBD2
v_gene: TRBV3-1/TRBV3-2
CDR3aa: CASSQDQGTRHNEQFF
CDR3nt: TGTGCCAGCAGCCAAGATCAGGGGACTAGGCACAATGAGCAGTTCTTC

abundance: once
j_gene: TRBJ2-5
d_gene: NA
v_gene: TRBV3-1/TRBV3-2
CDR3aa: CASSQVQPRIRETQYF
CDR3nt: TGTGCCAGCAGCCAAGTTCAGCCGAGGATCCGAGAGACCCAGTACTTC

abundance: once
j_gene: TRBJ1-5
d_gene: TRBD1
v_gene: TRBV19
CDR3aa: CASSRWTGEGQPQHF
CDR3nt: TGTGCCAGTAGTAGATGGACAGGTGAGGGTCAGCCCCAGCATTTT

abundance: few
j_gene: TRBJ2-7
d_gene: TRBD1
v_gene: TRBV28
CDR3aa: CASRTRTGYEQYF
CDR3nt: TGTGCCAGCAGAACGCGGACAGGGTACGAGCAGTACTTC

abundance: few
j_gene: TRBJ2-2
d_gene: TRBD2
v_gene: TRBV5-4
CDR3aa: CASSPGGLAGSGELFF
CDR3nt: TGTGCCAGCAGCCCTGGGGGCCTAGCGGGGTCCGGGGAGCTGTTTTTT

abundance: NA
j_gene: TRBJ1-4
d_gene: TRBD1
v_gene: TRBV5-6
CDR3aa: CASSDGTANEKLFF
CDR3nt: TGTGCCAGCAGCGACGGGACAGCTAATGAAAAACTGTTTTTT

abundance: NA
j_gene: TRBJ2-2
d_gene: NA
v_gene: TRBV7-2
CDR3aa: CASSLGVTPTTRAGELFF
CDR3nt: TGTGCCAGCAGCTTAGGGGTTACCCCCACCACTAGGGCCGGGGAGCTGTTTTTT

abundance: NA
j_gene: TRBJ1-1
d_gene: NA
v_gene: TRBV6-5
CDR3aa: CASSYRAEAFF
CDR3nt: TGTGCCAGCAGTTACCGGGCTGAAGCTTTCTTT

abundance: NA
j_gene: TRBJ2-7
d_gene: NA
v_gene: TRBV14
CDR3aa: CASSRLGQYEQYF
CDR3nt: TGTGCCAGCAGCCGACTTGGACAGTACGAGCAGTACTTC

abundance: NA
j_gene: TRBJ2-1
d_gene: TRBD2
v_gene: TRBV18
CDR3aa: CASSPPRAGDSIEQFF
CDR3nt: TGTGCCAGCTCACCACCCCGAGCGGGAGATAGTATTGAGCAGTTCTTC

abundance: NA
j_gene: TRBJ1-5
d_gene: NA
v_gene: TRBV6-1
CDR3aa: CASSEAAGAYSNQPQHF
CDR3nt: TGTGCCAGCAGTGAAGCGGCGGGGGCTTATAGCAATCAGCCCCAGCATTTT